What follows are 20 T cell receptor beta chains derived from one specimen sequenced in a study of PD-1 blockade in classical Hodgkin lymphoma. All the patients suffered relapse after autologous stem cell transplantation, and brentuximab vedotin exposure differed. Profiled with immunoSEQ multiplex PCR; TCRdb holds only in-frame clones, not every one. The table has more than 45,000 clones, around 70% seen once. Sequencing was performed on peripheral blood mononuclear cells (PBMCs), taken at baseline. The receptors here all came from a human donor with classical Hodgkin lymphoma.

This clone was counted only a few times. V and J are TRBV2 and TRBJ1-2, with D hard to call. This CDR3 contains 14 residues. In germline, CDR1 is SNHLY, CDR2 FYNNEI. V was clipped by 4 bases and J by 0 bases, with 9 bases between them. The CDR3: CASSALVPNYGYTF. The CDR3, as DNA: TGTGCCAGCAGTGCCCTGGTCCCTAACTATGGCTACACCTTC.

This clone was found a few times. V usage is TRBV5-6 and J usage is TRBJ2-7, with 10 positions matching TRBD2. The CDR3 loop spans 17 amino acids. The V gene's germline CDR1 is SGHDT and CDR2 YYEEEE. V dropped 6 bases and J dropped 7; count of bases not matched to a gene: 19. For the CDR3, the DNA is TGTGCCAGCAACACCCCCCTGCGGACTAGCGGAAAGGAAGAGCAGTACTTC. Translating it yields CASNTPLRTSGKEEQYF. Combining the CDR3 with reference TRBV5-6 and TRBJ2-7 gives the whole variable domain DAGVTQSPTHLIKTRGQQVTLRCSPKSGHDTVSWYQQALGQGPQFIFQYYEEEERQRGNFPDRFSGHQFPNYSSELNVNALLLGDSALYLCASNTPLRTSGKEEQYFGPGTRLTVT.

The rearrangement links TRBV6-1 to TRBJ1-4; D gene uncertain. Germline loops: CDR1 MNHNS, CDR2 SASEGT. Trimming cost V 2 bases and J 1 base, with 11 bases left between them. This CDR3 spans 16 amino acids. CDR3 sequence reads: CASSELWLGTNEKLFF. For the CDR3, the DNA is TGTGCCAGCAGTGAACTATGGTTGGGAACTAATGAAAAACTGTTTTTT.

Worth noting for this clone: Germline and junction disagree at one end, which may indicate a read error. This CDR3 is also generated by other DNA sequences in the sample. V is TRBV27 and J is TRBJ2-4; D uncertain. The length of the CDR3 is 14 residues. Germline values: CDR1 MNHEY, CDR2 SMNVEV (reference sequence). For the CDR3, the DNA is TGCGCCAGCCGCCCGCTTGGGGCCAAAAACATTCAGTACTTC. Protein: CASRPLGAKNIQYF.

The chain employs TRBV15 and TRBJ1-2; 11 bases are shared with TRBD1. Trimming took 2 bases from V and 3 from J; bases not matched to a gene: 5. Germline V gene lookup returns CDR1 LNHNV and CDR2 YYDKDF (reference sequence). The CDR3 runs to 16 residues. The CDR3 region is CATSRTGQGAHYGYTF. The CDR3 bases are TGTGCCACCAGCAGAACCGGACAGGGGGCACACTATGGCTACACCTTC.

The V and J genes are TRBV10-1 and TRBJ1-1; D call uncertain. Trimming took 0 bases from V and 11 from J, leaving 10 bases between them. The CDR3 consists of 12 residues. The V gene's germline CDR1 is WNHNN and CDR2 SYGVQD (reference sequence). The CDR3 is CASSESTEHAFF. CDR3 bases: TGCGCCAGCAGTGAGTCTACAGAACACGCTTTCTTT.

This clone was seen only once. CDR3 loop: CASSKGQGTPNYGYTF. The CDR3 nucleotides read TGTGCCAGTAGTAAAGGACAGGGAACCCCTAACTATGGCTACACCTTC. V is TRBV19 and J is TRBJ1-2; 8 nucleotides agree with TRBD1. With 4 bases clipped from V and 0 bases from J, the junction kept 7 bases outside the gene matches. The germline V gene encodes CDR1 LNHDA and CDR2 SQIVND (reference sequence). The CDR3 has 16 residues.

The genes are TRBV5-1 and TRBJ1-1; D gene unclear. Trimming removed 0 bases from V and 1 base from J, with 7 bases in between. This CDR3 region has 14 residues. Germline CDR1 and CDR2: SGHRS and YFSETQ. Here the CDR3 reads CASSLGPGNTEAFF. Written as DNA, the CDR3 is TGCGCCAGCAGCTTGGGGCCCGGGAACACTGAAGCTTTCTTT.

This chain uses TRBV19 with TRBJ1-2; a possible D gene is TRBD1 (6 bases). CDR3 length equals 14 residues. V dropped 6 bases and J dropped 5 bases, with 16 bases sitting between them. Germline V lookup: CDR1 LNHDA, CDR2 SQIVND (reference sequence). The CDR3: CASSPGTSLYGYTF. CDR3 coding DNA: TGTGCCAGTAGCCCCGGGACATCCCTGTATGGCTACACCTTC.

This chain uses TRBV27 with TRBJ1-1, with a possible D match to TRBD1 (6 bases). This CDR3 spans 15 amino acids. V lost 5 bases and J lost 0, with 13 bases in between. The germline gives CDR1 MNHEY, CDR2 SMNVEV (reference sequence). Here the CDR3 DNA reads TGTGCCAGCAGTCCTGCGGGGGGCTTGAACACTGAAGCTTTCTTT. Its protein is CASSPAGGLNTEAFF.

The gene calls are TRBV6-6 and TRBJ1-6; the D is unclear. Trimming removed 2 bases at V and 11 bases at J, with 10 bases between. CDR1 MNHNY and CDR2 SVGAGI come from the germline V gene (reference sequence). This CDR3 is 13 amino acids long. This CDR3 is CASSYTTGTPLHF. The CDR3 DNA follows: TGTGCCAGCAGTTACACGACCGGAACACCCCTCCACTTT.

The chain has TRBV28 and TRBJ2-6; the D is unclear. CDR1 and CDR2 from the germline V gene are MDHEN and SYDVKM. Trimming left V 6 bases short and J 4 bases short, with 13 bases between. CDR3 length equals 15 residues. In DNA, the CDR3 is TGTGCCAGCAGCGCCCCCGGGCCCGGGGCCAACGTCCTGACTTTC. It translates to CASSAPGPGANVLTF.

The rearrangement links TRBV6-1 to TRBJ2-6; D remains unclear. Deletions cut 0 bases from V and 4 bases from J, with 16 bases between. In germline, CDR1 is MNHNS, CDR2 SASEGT. The CDR3 has 18 amino acids. CDR3 sequence (DNA): TGTGCCAGCAGTGAAGCGCATTTCGGCCCCCCGGGGGCCAACGTCCTGACTTTC. This codes for CASSEAHFGPPGANVLTF.

V is TRBV12-5 and J is TRBJ2-1, with D possibly being TRBD2 (6 bases). Trimming shortened V by 2 bases and J by 0 bases, and 8 bases separated the two germline ends. The CDR3 covers 15 residues. Germline CDR1 is LGHNT and CDR2 is FRNRAP. This CDR3 reads CASGLREFSYNEQFF. The CDR3 nucleotides are TGTGCTAGTGGTTTGCGGGAGTTCTCCTACAATGAGCAGTTCTTC.

There are a few counts of this clone. The DNA of the CDR3 is TGTGCCAGCAGTTACCGGAGGGGAGGGGGCGCAGATACGCAGTATTTT. Translation: CASSYRRGGGADTQYF. The chain recombines TRBV6-6 with TRBJ2-3; D tentatively reads TRBD1 or TRBD2 (7 bases each). The V and J ends lost 2 bases and 4 bases respectively, with 16 bases between them. Germline V lookup: CDR1 MNHNY, CDR2 SVGAGI (reference sequence). CDR3 length: 16 residues.

In this sample, this clone turned up once. V and J are TRBV11-2 and TRBJ1-4, with TRBD1 identical over 7 bases. The CDR3 runs to 17 residues. Germline V CDR1 and CDR2: SGHAT, FQNNGV. With V trimmed by 3 bases and J by 1 base, 8 bases remained unmatched. CDR3 protein: CASSFLRGRGTNEKLFF. For the CDR3, the DNA is TGTGCCAGCAGCTTTTTAAGGGGGCGCGGAACTAATGAAAAACTGTTTTTT.

About this clone: One end of the junction is discordant with germline, which a read error may explain. The chain links TRBV13 to TRBJ1-4, with 7 bases fitting TRBD1. This CDR3 has 14 amino acids. CDR1 is PRHDT, CDR2 FYEKMQ, per germline (reference sequence). CDR3 in amino acids: CASSLGQDNEKLFF. CDR3 sequence (DNA): TGTGCCAGCAGCCTAGGACAGGATAATGAAAAACTGTTTTTT. Supplemented by reference TRBV13 and TRBJ1-4, the full variable domain reads AAGVIQSPRHLIKEKRETATLKCYPIPRHDTVYWYQQGPGQDPQFLISFYEKMQSDKGSIPDRFSAQQFSDYHSELNMSSLELGDSALYFCASSLGQDNEKLFFGSGTQLSVL.

The genes are TRBV6-5 and TRBJ2-7; TRBD1 agrees at 9 bases. CDR1 is MNHEY and CDR2 is SVGAGI in the germline V gene. This CDR3 has 16 amino acids. The V and J ends lost 2 bases and 5 bases, in that order; junction bases with no gene match: 10. The CDR3: CASSYLSGTGSNEQYF. CDR3 nucleotide sequence: TGTGCCAGCAGTTACCTTTCCGGGACAGGGTCCAACGAGCAGTACTTC.

CDR3 DNA: TGTGCCAGCAGCTCGGACAGTCACCCCCATCAGCCCCAGCATTTT. This gives the protein CASSSDSHPHQPQHF. The chain recombines TRBV9 with TRBJ1-5, with D possibly being TRBD1 (6 bases). Germline V lookup: CDR1 SGDLS, CDR2 YYNGEE. Trimming pared 4 bases from V and 5 bases from J, leaving 16 bases between. The CDR3 sequence is 15 residues long.

This clone was picked up a small number of times. The gene calls are TRBV5-1 and TRBJ2-5; D is uncertain. Looked up from germline, CDR1 is SGHRS and CDR2 is YFSETQ. Trimming left V 3 bases short and J 1 base short, with 4 bases between. This CDR3 has 12 residues. CDR3 protein: CASSSGQETQYF. The CDR3 nucleotides read TGCGCCAGCAGCTCCGGCCAAGAGACCCAGTACTTC.